Following are 19 T cell receptor beta chains from one sample sequenced in a study of human CD8 memory T cell subsets. The authors made TCR beta libraries using UMI-labeled 5' RACE. TCRdb re-called the 5' RACE reads and shows each CDR3 protein once, DNA omitted. This sample's clone table lists thousands of distinct CDR3 sequences. Exhausted-like traits marked the TPEX cells, which were CCR7+ PD-1+ TIGIT+ early memory CD8+ T cells. Sequenced material: CD8+ T cells from PBMCs. All receptors come from a human donor in good health.

V gene TRBV6-2 or TRBV6-3 combines with J gene TRBJ1-5; TCRdb designates TRBD1, a call that cannot be tested without DNA. The germline gives CDR1 MNHEY, CDR2 SVGEGT. The CDR3 is made up of 17 amino acids. The chain's CDR3 is CASSLSGTGLGNQPQHF.

The rearrangement joins TRBV20-1 to TRBJ2-1; TCRdb proposes TRBD2, but this gene call is untestable without DNA. The CDR3 covers 12 residues. Germline CDR1 is DFQATT and CDR2 is SNEGSKA (reference sequence). This CDR3 reads CSADGTFNEQFF.

According to its frequency, this clonotype is medium-sized (0.01 to 0.1%). The rearrangement links TRBV7-6 to TRBJ2-3. Germline values: CDR1 SGHVS, CDR2 FNYEAQ. The CDR3 covers 14 residues. The CDR3 loop reads CASSLSGSTDTQYF.

The chain couples TRBV12-3 or TRBV12-4 to TRBJ2-1. The CDR3 length is 15 residues. CDR3 sequence: CASSLMSDSYNEQFF.

The V gene is TRBV7-3, the J gene TRBJ2-1. The CDR3 is 15 residues long. The germline gives CDR1 SGHTA, CDR2 FQGTGA. CDR3 region: CASSSDMGTYNEQFF.

The chain has TRBV4-3 and TRBJ2-5. The CDR3 runs 16 residues. CDR1 and CDR2 (germline): LGHNA, YSLEER. The CDR3 region is CASSQDGQRYQETQYF.

V is TRBV7-2 and J is TRBJ1-2; checking the TCRdb D call of TRBD1 is not possible without DNA. The CDR3 is 14 residues long. Germline CDR1 is SGHTA and CDR2 is FQGNSA. The CDR3 sequence: CASSLSQGNYGYTF.

This chain connects TRBV2 to TRBJ2-5; with no DNA, the TCRdb D assignment of TRBD1 cannot be verified. The CDR3 spans 16 residues. Germline V gives CDR1 SNHLY, CDR2 FYNNEI. CDR3 region: CASSEVVAGAAETQYF.

This chain links TRBV24-1 with TRBJ2-2. The length of the CDR3 is 14 residues. The germline V gene has CDR1 KGHDR and CDR2 SFDVKD. CDR3 sequence reads: CATSDLWSTGELFF.

This chain's CDR3 is CASSLAPHSEQYF. V is TRBV12-3 or TRBV12-4 and J is TRBJ2-7. The CDR3 contains 13 residues.

This chain links TRBV15 with TRBJ1-3; TCRdb designates TRBD1, a call that cannot be tested without DNA. This CDR3 region has 16 residues. Germline lookup yields CDR1 LNHNV and CDR2 YYDKDF (reference sequence). The CDR3 spells CATSRDPPPSGNTIYF.

The chain is built from TRBV7-9 and TRBJ1-1; TCRdb's D call of TRBD1 is untestable without DNA. CDR1 and CDR2 from the germline V gene are SEHNR and FQNEAQ (reference sequence). The CDR3 sequence is 15 residues long. CDR3 loop: CASSSNRGGNTEAFF.

V is TRBV12-3 or TRBV12-4 and J is TRBJ1-1; TCRdb designates TRBD1, a call that cannot be tested without DNA. CDR3 length: 15 amino acids. CDR3 in amino acids: CASSSGTDWNTEAFF.

The CDR3 spells CASSSTWTGGTEAFF. This chain uses TRBV12-3 or TRBV12-4 with TRBJ1-1; checking the TCRdb D call of TRBD1 is not possible without DNA. The CDR3 spans 15 residues.

The V and J genes are TRBV7-9 and TRBJ2-5; the TRBD1 assignment by TCRdb is unverifiable without DNA. The germline gives CDR1 SEHNR, CDR2 FQNEAQ (reference sequence). This CDR3 comprises 14 residues. The CDR3 spells CASSGSPGLETQYF.

The chain couples TRBV12-3 or TRBV12-4 to TRBJ2-2; lacking DNA, the TRBD2 call made by TCRdb goes unchecked. The CDR3 is 15 amino acids. Here the CDR3 reads CASSFGGLSSGELFF.

The gene calls are TRBV7-6 and TRBJ2-1; the TRBD1 assignment by TCRdb is unverifiable without DNA. The CDR3 consists of 14 residues. CDR1 and CDR2 (germline): SGHVS, FNYEAQ. The CDR3 sequence is CASSLESGDNEQFF. Full variable domain (outside the CDR3, taken from reference TRBV7-6 and TRBJ2-1): GAGVSQSPRYKVTKRGQDVALRCDPISGHVSLYWYRQALGQGPEFLTYFNYEAQQDKSGLPNDRFSAERPEGSISTLTIQRTEQRDSAMYRCASSLESGDNEQFFGPGTRLTVL.

This chain links TRBV4-3 with TRBJ2-3; the TCRdb D gene call, TRBD2, has no DNA to confirm it. Germline CDR1 LGHNA, CDR2 YSLEER. The CDR3 has 16 residues. The CDR3 sequence: CASSQDSRGGTDTQYF.

The gene calls are TRBV5-1 and TRBJ2-7. This CDR3 is 12 amino acids long. CDR1 and CDR2 (germline): SGHRS, YFSETQ. The CDR3 protein is CASRDGYNEQYF. Looking up the rest from reference TRBV5-1 and TRBJ2-7 gives the full variable domain: KAGVTQTPRYLIKTRGQQVTLSCSPISGHRSVSWYQQTPGQGLQFLFEYFSETQRNKGNFPGRFSGRQFSNSRSEMNVSTLELGDSALYLCASRDGYNEQYFGPGTRLTVT.